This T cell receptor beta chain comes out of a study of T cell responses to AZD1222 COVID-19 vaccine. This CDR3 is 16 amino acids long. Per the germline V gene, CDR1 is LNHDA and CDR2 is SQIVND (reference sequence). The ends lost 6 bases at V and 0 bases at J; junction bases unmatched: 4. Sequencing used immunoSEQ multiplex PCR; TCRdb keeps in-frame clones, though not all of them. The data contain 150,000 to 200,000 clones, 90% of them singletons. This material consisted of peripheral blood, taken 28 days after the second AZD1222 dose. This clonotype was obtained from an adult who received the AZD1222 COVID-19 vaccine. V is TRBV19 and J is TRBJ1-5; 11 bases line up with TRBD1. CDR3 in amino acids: CASRGQGAHSNQPQHF. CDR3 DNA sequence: TGTGCCAGTAGAGGACAGGGGGCACATAGCAATCAGCCCCAGCATTTT.